This T cell receptor (beta chain) is from a study of regulatory T cells in long-lasting Graves disease. Points from the study as a whole: Lower TCR diversity was seen in persistent Graves' patients than in newly diagnosed ones. Accuracy may have been reduced by the small sample size.

The CDR3 covers 14 residues. The V end was cut by 7 bases, the J end by 2 bases, with 15 bases between. Germline CDR1 reads MDHEN; CDR2 reads SYDVKM. Time point defined: newly diagnosed GD, antithyroid drugs for less than 3 months. RNA from PBMCs was the source of the TCR library. Researchers made TCR beta libraries by using iRepertoire HTBI primers and running Arm-PCR on CDR3 regions. MiXCR, run by TCRdb on the multiplex PCR reads, gives a single entry per CDR3 protein. This table holds around 480,000 distinct CDR3 sequences, under 20% found once. Of note for this clonotype: The antigen is not known.

The data were also submitted as part of a second study, on T cells in Graves' hyperthyroidism and ophthalmopathy. As that report states: During a first-round RT-PCR of the TCR CDR3, the HTBI primer set was used.

The rearrangement uses TRBV28 and TRBJ2-7; perhaps TRBD2 as D (5 bases). Here the sequenced sample was peripheral blood mononuclear cells (PBMCs), taken at new diagnosis, from a patient treated with antithyroid drugs. This receptor was obtained from a man aged 35 to 55 with Graves disease. Here the CDR3 DNA reads TGTGCCAGCAAGTCGACGGGAAGGCCCTACGAGCAGTACTTC. This encodes CASKSTGRPYEQYF.